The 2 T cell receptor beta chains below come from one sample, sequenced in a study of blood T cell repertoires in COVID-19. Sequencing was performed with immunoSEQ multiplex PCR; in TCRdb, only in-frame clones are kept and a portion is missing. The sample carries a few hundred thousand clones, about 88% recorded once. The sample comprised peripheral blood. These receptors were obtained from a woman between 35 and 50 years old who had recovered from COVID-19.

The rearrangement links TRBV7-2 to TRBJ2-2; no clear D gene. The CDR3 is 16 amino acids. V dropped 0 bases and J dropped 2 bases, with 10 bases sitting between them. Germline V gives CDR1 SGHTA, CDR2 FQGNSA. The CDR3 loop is CASSLAVTTNTGELFF. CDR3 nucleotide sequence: TGTGCCAGCAGCTTAGCGGTAACTACCAACACCGGGGAGCTGTTTTTT.

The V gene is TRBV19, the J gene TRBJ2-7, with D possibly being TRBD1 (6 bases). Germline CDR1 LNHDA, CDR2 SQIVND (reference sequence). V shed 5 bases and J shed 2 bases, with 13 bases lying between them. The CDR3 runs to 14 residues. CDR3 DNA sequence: TGTGCCAGTAGTGGACAGCATCCTCCCTACGAGCAGTACTTC. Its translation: CASSGQHPPYEQYF. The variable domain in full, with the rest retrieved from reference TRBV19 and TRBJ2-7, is DGGITQSPKYLFRKEGQNVTLSCEQNLNHDAMYWYRQDPGQGLRLIYYSQIVNDFQKGDIAEGYSVSREKKESFPLTVTSAQKNPTAFYLCASSGQHPPYEQYFGPGTRLTVT.